The rows below give T cell receptor beta chains drawn from one sample of a study of blood T cell repertoires in COVID-19. Assay: immunoSEQ multiplex PCR; the TCRdb copy retains only in-frame clones and omits some. The data hold over 300,000 clones, with roughly 90% observed a single time. Sequenced input: peripheral blood. The receptors were gathered from a man aged 18 to 30 with active or convalescent COVID-19. CDR3s include the opening cysteine and the closing phenylalanine or tryptophan. Each record gives: CDR3 protein, CDR3 DNA, clone size, V gene, CDR3 length, J gene, D gene. D genes are given only for firm matches. Not every row has a clone size; where given, it reads once, few, many or a size class.

CASSAGTGSGELFF	TGTGCCAGCAGTGCCGGGACAGGGTCCGGGGAGCTGTTTTTT	NA	TRBV27	14	TRBJ2-2	TRBD1
CASSKSPGQGYGIGKLFF	TGTGCCAGCAGCAAATCCCCGGGACAGGGGTACGGAATAGGAAAACTGTTTTTT	NA	TRBV27	18	TRBJ1-4	TRBD1
CASSQPGQGAPTGELFF	TGCGCCAGCAGCCAACCGGGACAGGGGGCGCCCACCGGGGAGCTGTTTTTT	NA	TRBV4-3	17	TRBJ2-2	TRBD1
CATSPGRTGDFLYGYTF	TGTGCCACCAGCCCAGGCAGGACAGGAGACTTCCTCTATGGCTACACCTTC	NA	TRBV24-1	17	TRBJ1-2	TRBD1
CASWTGSTGELFF	TGCGCCAGCTGGACAGGGAGCACCGGGGAGCTGTTTTTT	once	TRBV5-1	13	TRBJ2-2	TRBD1
CASEQGLNQPQHF	TGTGCCAGCGAACAGGGATTGAATCAGCCCCAGCATTTT	NA	TRBV2	13	TRBJ1-5	NA
CASSRPGREGNEQFF	TGTGCCAGCAGTCGCCCGGGTAGGGAGGGCAATGAGCAGTTCTTC	NA	TRBV6-2/TRBV6-3	15	TRBJ2-1	TRBD2
CASSLGQDVLWRGYTF	TGTGCCAGCAGTTTAGGACAGGATGTGCTGTGGCGTGGCTACACCTTC	NA	TRBV7-9	16	TRBJ1-2	TRBD1
CASSLQGSGNTIYF	TGTGCCAGCAGTTTACAGGGCTCTGGAAACACCATATATTTT	NA	TRBV28	14	TRBJ1-3	NA
CASIGHRGPMNTEAFF	TGTGCCAGCATTGGTCACAGGGGGCCTATGAACACTGAAGCTTTCTTT	NA	TRBV28	16	TRBJ1-1	TRBD1
CASSYAGTSGVRYTQYF	TGTGCCAGCAGTTACGCAGGAACTAGCGGGGTGCGGTATACGCAGTATTTT	NA	TRBV6-2/TRBV6-3	17	TRBJ2-3	TRBD2
CASSIAGFRELFF	TGTGCCAGTAGTATAGCGGGATTTAGGGAGCTGTTTTTT	few	TRBV19	13	TRBJ2-2	NA
CASSLNSQETQYF	TGTGCCAGCAGCTTGAACAGTCAAGAGACCCAGTACTTC	once	TRBV5-5	13	TRBJ2-5	NA
CASSYTQGHTGELFF	TGTGCCAGCAGTTACACACAGGGGCACACCGGGGAGCTGTTTTTT	NA	TRBV6-5	15	TRBJ2-2	TRBD1
CASTGQPMNTEAFF	TGTGCCAGCACCGGACAGCCGATGAACACTGAAGCTTTCTTT	NA	TRBV7-2	14	TRBJ1-1	NA
CASSLAGQLTNYGYTF	TGTGCCAGCAGCTTAGCAGGACAGCTAACTAACTATGGCTACACCTTC	once	TRBV7-2	16	TRBJ1-2	NA
CASSLGQKAFF	TGTGCCAGCAGTTTAGGCCAGAAAGCTTTCTTT	NA	TRBV28	11	TRBJ1-1	NA
CASSLSYEQYF	TGTGCCAGCAGCCTCTCCTACGAGCAGTACTTC	NA	TRBV7-2	11	TRBJ2-7	NA
CASSFGGSQPQHF	TGTGCCAGCAGCTTTGGCGGCAGTCAGCCCCAGCATTTT	NA	TRBV7-2	13	TRBJ1-5	NA
CASSFFSGRGTGELFF	TGTGCCAGCAGCTTCTTTAGCGGGAGAGGCACCGGGGAGCTGTTTTTT	once	TRBV11-3	16	TRBJ2-2	TRBD2
CASSEATGSWQPQHF	TGTGCCAGCAGTGAAGCAACAGGGTCATGGCAGCCCCAGCATTTT	few	TRBV2	15	TRBJ1-5	NA
CASSYALAEQYF	TGTGCCAGCAGTTACGCATTGGCCGAGCAGTACTTC	NA	TRBV6-2/TRBV6-3	12	TRBJ2-7	NA
CASSLSGGGGAYEQYF	TGTGCCAGCAGTTTATCCGGGGGCGGGGGGGCCTACGAGCAGTACTTC	NA	TRBV27	16	TRBJ2-7	TRBD2
CASSPSHKRENTEAFF	TGTGCCAGCTCACCGTCTCACAAGAGGGAGAACACTGAAGCTTTCTTT	NA	TRBV18	16	TRBJ1-1	NA
CASSTAGTGSLNSPLHF	TGTGCCAGCAGCACGGCCGGGACAGGGTCCCTCAATTCACCCCTCCACTTT	NA	TRBV5-8	17	TRBJ1-6	TRBD1